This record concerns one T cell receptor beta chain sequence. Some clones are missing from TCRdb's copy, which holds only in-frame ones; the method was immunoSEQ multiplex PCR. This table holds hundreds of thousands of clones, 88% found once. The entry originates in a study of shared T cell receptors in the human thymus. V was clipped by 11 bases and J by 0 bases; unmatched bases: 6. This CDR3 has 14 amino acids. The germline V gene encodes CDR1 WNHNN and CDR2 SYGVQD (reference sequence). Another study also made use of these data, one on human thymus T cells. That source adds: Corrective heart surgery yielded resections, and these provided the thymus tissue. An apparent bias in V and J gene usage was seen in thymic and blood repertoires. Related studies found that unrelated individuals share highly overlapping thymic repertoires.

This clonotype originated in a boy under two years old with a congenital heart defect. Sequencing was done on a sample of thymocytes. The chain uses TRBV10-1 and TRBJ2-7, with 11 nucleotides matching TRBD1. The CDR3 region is CARSGTGGSYEQYF. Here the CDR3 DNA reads TGCGCCCGCTCTGGGACAGGGGGCTCCTACGAGCAGTACTTC.